This TCR beta chain emerged from a study of shared clonotypes between healthy human individuals. About the research overall: The cohort comprised a couple of women and a few men. Their ages spanned 18 to 49 years. Per donor, three plates held CD4 naive cells, three held CD4 memory, two held CD8 naive and one held CD8 memory. Study results and limitations: Expectations were that clonotype sharing among donors would be affected by sequencing depth.

This clone was observed once. Its antigen remains unidentified. Original methodology: Junction-only sequences without quality scores came from ImmunoSEQ, so filtering differed. Some clones are missing from TCRdb's copy, which holds only in-frame ones; the method was immunoSEQ multiplex PCR. The V and J calls and clone size were taken over from that table, and D and trimming were inferred from the DNA. The sample shows 2,500,000 or so clones, 80% to 95% of them seen only once. Unmatched junction bases numbered 6, after V lost 3 bases and J lost 8 bases. Looked up from germline, CDR1 is SGHNT and CDR2 is YENEEA. The CDR3 has 13 residues.

The chain links TRBV11-3 to TRBJ1-2, with 7 bases identical to TRBD1. Material: naive CD4+ T cells from PBMCs. The subset is: CD45RA+ positively selected. This clonotype originated in a man younger than 30 in good health. Some clones in this sample may be carry-over from other donors' samples. The CDR3 is CASSFGGGRGYTF. CDR3 sequence (DNA): TGTGCCAGCAGCTTCGGAGGGGGCAGAGGCTACACCTTC. Based on the CDR3 plus reference TRBV11-3 and TRBJ1-2, the full variable domain is EAGVVQSPRYKIIEKKQPVAFWCNPISGHNTLYWYLQNLGQGPELLIRYENEEAVDDSQLPKDRFSAERLKGVDSTLKIQPAELGDSAVYLCASSFGGGRGYTFGSGTRLTVV.